The following is a T cell receptor (beta chain) sequence with its context. For the second PCR, which ran for about 6 to 12 cycles, a sample-barcoded 5' primer and a J-beta primer mix were used. MiXCR, applied by TCRdb to the 5' RACE reads, yields one record per CDR3 protein. The sample has about 780,000 distinct CDR3 sequences; about half are singletons. This sample was included in a study of blood T cells in healthy people across ages. J was trimmed by 4 bases and V by 7 bases; bases with no gene match: 10. Germline CDR1 is SQVTM and CDR2 is ANQGSEA. This CDR3 region has 13 residues. Sequencing was done on a sample of blood. The J gene is TRBJ2-7, the V gene TRBV29-1; 7 positions match TRBD2. The source is an older man in good health. The CDR3 DNA reads as TGCAGCGCCCTGACTAGCCGAGGGTACGAGCAGTACTTC. This sequence encodes CSALTSRGYEQYF.